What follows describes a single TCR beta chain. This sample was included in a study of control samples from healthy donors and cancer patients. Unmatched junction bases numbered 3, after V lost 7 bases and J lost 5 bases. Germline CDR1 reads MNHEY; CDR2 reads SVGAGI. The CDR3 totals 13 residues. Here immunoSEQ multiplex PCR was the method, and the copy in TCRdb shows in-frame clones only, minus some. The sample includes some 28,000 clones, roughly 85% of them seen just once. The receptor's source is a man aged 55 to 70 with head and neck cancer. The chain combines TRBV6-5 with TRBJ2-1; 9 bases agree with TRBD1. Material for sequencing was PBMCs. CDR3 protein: CASTGQGNNEQFF. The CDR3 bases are TGTGCCAGCACCGGACAGGGGAACAATGAGCAGTTCTTC.